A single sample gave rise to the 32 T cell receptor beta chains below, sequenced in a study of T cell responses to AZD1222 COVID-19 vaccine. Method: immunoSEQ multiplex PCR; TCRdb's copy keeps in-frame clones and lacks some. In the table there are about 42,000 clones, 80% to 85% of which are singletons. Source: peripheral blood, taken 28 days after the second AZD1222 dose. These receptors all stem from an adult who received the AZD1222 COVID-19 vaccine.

CDR3: CASSVSFTSVSTDTQYF. As DNA, the CDR3 is TGTGCCAGCAGCGTCTCCTTTACTAGCGTAAGCACAGATACGCAGTATTTT. The chain recombines TRBV9 with TRBJ2-3; 7 nucleotides agree with TRBD2. V gave up 2 bases and J gave up 0 bases; unmatched junction bases: 9. The CDR3 spans 17 residues. Germline V gene sequence: CDR1 SGDLS, CDR2 YYNGEE.

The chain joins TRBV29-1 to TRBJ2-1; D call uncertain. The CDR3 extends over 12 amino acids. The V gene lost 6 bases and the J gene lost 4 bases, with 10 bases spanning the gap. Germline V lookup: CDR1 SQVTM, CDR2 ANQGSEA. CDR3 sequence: CSVSRQYNEQFF. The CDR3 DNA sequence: TGCAGCGTGTCGAGGCAGTACAATGAGCAGTTCTTC.

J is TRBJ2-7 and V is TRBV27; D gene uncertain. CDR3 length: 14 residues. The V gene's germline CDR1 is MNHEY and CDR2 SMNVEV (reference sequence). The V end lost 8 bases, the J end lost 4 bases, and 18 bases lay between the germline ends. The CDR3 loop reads CASCRQMPLYEQYF. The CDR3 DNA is TGTGCCAGCTGTAGGCAGATGCCGCTTTACGAGCAGTACTTC.

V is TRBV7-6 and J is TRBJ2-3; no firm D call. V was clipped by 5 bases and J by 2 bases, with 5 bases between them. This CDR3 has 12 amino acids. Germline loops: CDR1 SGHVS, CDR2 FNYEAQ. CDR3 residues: CASSPDTDTQYF. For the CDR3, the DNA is TGTGCCAGCAGCCCAGACACAGATACGCAGTATTTT. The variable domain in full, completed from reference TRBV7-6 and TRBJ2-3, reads GAGVSQSPRYKVTKRGQDVALRCDPISGHVSLYWYRQALGQGPEFLTYFNYEAQQDKSGLPNDRFSAERPEGSISTLTIQRTEQRDSAMYRCASSPDTDTQYFGPGTRLTVL.

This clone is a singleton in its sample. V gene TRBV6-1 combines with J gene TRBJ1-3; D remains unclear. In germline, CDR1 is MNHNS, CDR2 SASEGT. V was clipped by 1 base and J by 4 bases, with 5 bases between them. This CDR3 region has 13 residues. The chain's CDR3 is CASSEVRGNTIYF. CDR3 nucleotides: TGTGCCAGCAGTGAAGTGCGCGGAAACACCATATATTTT.

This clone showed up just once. The CDR3 loop is CASSLEPGSGNTIYF. Written as DNA, the CDR3 is TGTGCCAGCAGCTTGGAACCAGGGTCTGGAAACACCATATATTTT. The chain combines TRBV5-4 with TRBJ1-3; the D gene is possibly TRBD1 (5 bases). The CDR3 extends over 15 amino acids. Between the trimmed V and J ends, which lost 0 bases and 1 base, there was a span of 8 bases. The germline V gene encodes CDR1 SGHNT and CDR2 YYREEE (reference sequence).

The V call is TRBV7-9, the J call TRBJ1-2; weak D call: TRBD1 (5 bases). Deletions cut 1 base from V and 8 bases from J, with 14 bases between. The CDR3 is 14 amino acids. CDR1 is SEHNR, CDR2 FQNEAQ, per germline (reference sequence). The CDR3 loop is CASSLGVGGAGYTF. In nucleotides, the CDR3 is TGTGCCAGCAGCTTAGGAGTTGGGGGAGCGGGCTACACCTTC.

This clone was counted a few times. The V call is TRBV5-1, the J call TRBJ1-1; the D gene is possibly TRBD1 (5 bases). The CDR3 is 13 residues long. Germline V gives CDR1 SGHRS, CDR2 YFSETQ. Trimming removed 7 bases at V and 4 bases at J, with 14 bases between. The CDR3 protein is CASPPRVLTEAFF. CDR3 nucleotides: TGCGCCAGCCCCCCCAGGGTTCTCACTGAAGCTTTCTTT. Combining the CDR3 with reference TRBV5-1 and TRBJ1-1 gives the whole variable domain KAGVTQTPRYLIKTRGQQVTLSCSPISGHRSVSWYQQTPGQGLQFLFEYFSETQRNKGNFPGRFSGRQFSNSRSEMNVSTLELGDSALYLCASPPRVLTEAFFGQGTRLTVV.

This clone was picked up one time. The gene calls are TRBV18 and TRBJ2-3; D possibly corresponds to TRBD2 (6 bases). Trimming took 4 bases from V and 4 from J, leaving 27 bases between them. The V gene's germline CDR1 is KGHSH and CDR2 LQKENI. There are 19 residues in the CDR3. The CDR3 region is CASSHLGPLRGALPDTQYF. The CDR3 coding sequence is TGTGCCAGCTCACACCTAGGCCCCTTGCGCGGGGCCTTGCCAGATACGCAGTATTTT.

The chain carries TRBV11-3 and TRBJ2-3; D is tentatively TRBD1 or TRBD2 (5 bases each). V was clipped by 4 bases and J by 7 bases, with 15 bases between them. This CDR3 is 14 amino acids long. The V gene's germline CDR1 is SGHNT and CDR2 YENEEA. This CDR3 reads CASSSLLGEHTQYF. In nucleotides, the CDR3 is TGTGCCAGCAGCTCCCTCCTGGGGGAGCATACGCAGTATTTT. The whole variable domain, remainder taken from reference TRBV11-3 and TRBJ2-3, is EAGVVQSPRYKIIEKKQPVAFWCNPISGHNTLYWYLQNLGQGPELLIRYENEEAVDDSQLPKDRFSAERLKGVDSTLKIQPAELGDSAVYLCASSSLLGEHTQYFGPGTRLTVL.

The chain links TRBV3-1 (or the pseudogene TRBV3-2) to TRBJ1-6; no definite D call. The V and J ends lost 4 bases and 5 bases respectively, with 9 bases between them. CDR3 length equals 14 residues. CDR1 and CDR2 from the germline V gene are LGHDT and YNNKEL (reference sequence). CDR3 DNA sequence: TGTGCCAGCAGCCCACAGAGGAATAATTCACCCCTCCACTTT. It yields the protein CASSPQRNNSPLHF.

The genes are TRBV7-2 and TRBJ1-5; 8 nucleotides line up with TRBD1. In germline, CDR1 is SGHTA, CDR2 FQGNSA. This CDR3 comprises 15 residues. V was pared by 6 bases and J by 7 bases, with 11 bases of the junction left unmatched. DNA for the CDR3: TGTGCCAGCAGAGACCAGGGGGCGCCGGGGCAGCCCCAGCATTTT. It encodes CASRDQGAPGQPQHF.

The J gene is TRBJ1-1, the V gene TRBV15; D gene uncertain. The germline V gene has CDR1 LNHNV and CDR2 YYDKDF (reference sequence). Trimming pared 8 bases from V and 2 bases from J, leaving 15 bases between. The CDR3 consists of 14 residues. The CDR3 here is CATQAPLTNTEAFF. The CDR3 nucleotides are TGTGCCACCCAAGCTCCACTCACTAACACTGAAGCTTTCTTT.

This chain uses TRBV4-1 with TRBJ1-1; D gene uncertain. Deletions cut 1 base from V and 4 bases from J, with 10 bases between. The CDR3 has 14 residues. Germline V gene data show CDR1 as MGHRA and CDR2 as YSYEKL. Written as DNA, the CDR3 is TGCGCCAGCAGCCAAGGGGGAGCGGGCACTGAAGCTTTCTTT. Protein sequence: CASSQGGAGTEAFF.

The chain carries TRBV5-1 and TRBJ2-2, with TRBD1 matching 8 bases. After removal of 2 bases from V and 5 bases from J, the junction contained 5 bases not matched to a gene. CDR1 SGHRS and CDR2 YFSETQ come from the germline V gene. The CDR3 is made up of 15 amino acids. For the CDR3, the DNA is TGCGCCAGCAGCTTACGGACAGGGAATACCGGGGAGCTGTTTTTT. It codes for CASSLRTGNTGELFF.

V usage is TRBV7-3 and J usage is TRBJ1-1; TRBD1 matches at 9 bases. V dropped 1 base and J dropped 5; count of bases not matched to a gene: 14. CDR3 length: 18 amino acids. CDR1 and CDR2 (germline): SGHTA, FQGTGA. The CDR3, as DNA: TGTGCCAGCAGCTTAATGGGGATTCCGGGACAGGGAGGAACTGAAGCTTTCTTT. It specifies CASSLMGIPGQGGTEAFF.

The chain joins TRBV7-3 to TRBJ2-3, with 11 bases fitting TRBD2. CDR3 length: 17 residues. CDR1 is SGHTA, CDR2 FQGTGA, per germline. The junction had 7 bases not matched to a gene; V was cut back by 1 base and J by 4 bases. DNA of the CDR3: TGTGCCAGCAGCTTAATCCCGACTAGCGGGGAGGCAGATACGCAGTATTTT. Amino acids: CASSLIPTSGEADTQYF.

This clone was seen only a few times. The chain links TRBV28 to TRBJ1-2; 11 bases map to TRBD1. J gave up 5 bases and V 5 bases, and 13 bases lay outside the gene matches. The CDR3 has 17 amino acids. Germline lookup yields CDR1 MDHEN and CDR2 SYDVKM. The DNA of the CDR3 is TGTGCCAGCAGTCCCTTAGGACAGGGGGCGAATTCTTATGGCTACACCTTC. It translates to CASSPLGQGANSYGYTF.

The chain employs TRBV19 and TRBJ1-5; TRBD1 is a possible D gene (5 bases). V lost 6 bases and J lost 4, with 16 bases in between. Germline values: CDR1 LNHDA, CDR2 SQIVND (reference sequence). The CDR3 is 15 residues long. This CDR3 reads CASSPKRQLNQPQHF. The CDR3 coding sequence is TGTGCCAGTAGCCCGAAGAGACAGCTAAATCAGCCCCAGCATTTT.

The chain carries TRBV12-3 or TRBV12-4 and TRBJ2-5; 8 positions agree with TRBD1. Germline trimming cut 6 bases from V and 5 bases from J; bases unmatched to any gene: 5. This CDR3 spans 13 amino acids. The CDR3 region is CASSRGRLETQYF. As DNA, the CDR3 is TGTGCCAGCAGCAGGGGGCGGCTGGAGACCCAGTACTTC.

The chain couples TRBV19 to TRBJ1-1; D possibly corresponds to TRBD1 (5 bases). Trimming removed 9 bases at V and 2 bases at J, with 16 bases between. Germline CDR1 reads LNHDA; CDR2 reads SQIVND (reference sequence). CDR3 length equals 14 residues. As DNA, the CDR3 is TGTGCCAGCCGGCCCCCGGGGACTAACACTGAAGCTTTCTTT. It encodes CASRPPGTNTEAFF.

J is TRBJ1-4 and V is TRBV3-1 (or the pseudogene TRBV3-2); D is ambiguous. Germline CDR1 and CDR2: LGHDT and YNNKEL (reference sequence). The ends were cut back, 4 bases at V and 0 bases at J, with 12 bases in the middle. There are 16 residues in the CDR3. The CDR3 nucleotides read TGTGCCAGCAGCCCAAACACTGGGGCAACTAATGAAAAACTGTTTTTT. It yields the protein CASSPNTGATNEKLFF.

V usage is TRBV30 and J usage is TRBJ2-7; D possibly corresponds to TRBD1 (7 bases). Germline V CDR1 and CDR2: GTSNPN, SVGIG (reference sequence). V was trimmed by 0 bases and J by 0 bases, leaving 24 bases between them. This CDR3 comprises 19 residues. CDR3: CAWSVRGGGRLLSSYEQYF. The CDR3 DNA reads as TGTGCCTGGAGTGTACGAGGAGGGGGCCGACTCCTTAGCTCCTACGAGCAGTACTTC.

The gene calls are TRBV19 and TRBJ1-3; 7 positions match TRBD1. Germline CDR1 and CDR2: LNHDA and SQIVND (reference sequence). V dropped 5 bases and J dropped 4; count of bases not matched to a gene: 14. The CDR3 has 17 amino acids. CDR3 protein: CASSDWDSGFPGNTIYF. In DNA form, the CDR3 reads TGTGCCAGTAGTGATTGGGACAGCGGATTCCCCGGAAACACCATATATTTT.

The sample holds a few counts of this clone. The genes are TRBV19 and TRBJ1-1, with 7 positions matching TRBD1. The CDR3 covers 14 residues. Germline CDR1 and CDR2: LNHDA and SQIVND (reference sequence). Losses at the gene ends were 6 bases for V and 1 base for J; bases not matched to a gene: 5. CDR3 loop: CASRLQGKNTEAFF. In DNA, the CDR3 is TGTGCCAGTAGGTTACAGGGGAAGAACACTGAAGCTTTCTTT.

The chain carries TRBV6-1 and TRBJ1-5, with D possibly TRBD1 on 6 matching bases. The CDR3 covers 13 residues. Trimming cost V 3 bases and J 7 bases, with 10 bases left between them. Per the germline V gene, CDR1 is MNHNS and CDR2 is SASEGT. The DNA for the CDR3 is TGTGCCAGCAGTGAGGTGACAGGACAGCCCCAGCATTTT. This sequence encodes CASSEVTGQPQHF.

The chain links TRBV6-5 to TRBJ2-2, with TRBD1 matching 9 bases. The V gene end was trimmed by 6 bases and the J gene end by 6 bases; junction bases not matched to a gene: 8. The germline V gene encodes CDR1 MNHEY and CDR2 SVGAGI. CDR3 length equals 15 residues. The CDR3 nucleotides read TGTGCCAGCAGCAACAGGGGGCAGTTTTCCGGGGAGCTGTTTTTT. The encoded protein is CASSNRGQFSGELFF.

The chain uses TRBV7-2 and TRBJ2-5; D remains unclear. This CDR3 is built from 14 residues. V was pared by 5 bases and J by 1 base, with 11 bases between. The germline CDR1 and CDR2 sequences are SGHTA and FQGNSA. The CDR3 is CASSPRLIQETQYF. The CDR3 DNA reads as TGTGCCAGCAGCCCTCGATTGATCCAAGAGACCCAGTACTTC.

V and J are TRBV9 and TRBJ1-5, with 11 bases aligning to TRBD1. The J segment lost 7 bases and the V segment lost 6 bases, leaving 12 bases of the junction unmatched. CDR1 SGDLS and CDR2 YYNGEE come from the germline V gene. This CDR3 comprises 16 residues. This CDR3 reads CASKLNMGQGGQPQHF. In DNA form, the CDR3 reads TGTGCCAGCAAGCTTAATATGGGACAGGGGGGGCAGCCCCAGCATTTT.

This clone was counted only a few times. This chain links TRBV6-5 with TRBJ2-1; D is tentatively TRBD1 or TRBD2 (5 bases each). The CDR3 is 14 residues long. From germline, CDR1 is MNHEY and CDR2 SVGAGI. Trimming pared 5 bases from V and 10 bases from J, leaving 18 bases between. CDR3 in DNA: TGTGCCAGCAGTACCGACAGTTGGGGGTCGGAGCAGTTCTTC. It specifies CASSTDSWGSEQFF.

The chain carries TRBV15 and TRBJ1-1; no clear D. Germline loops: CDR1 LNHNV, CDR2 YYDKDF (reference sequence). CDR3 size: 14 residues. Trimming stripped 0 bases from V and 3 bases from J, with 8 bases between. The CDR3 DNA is TGTGCCACCAGCAGAGATTGGGGTTACACTGAAGCTTTCTTT. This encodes CATSRDWGYTEAFF.

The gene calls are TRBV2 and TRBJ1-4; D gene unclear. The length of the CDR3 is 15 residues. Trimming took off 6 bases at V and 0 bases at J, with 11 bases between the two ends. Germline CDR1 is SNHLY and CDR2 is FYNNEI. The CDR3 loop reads CASRTYTATNEKLFF. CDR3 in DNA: TGTGCCAGCAGGACCTACACGGCAACTAATGAAAAACTGTTTTTT.